This T cell receptor beta chain was captured in a study of blood T cell repertoires in COVID-19. As for the study in general: Sample material is recorded as cDNA or gDNA derived from T cells, B-cell-depleted T cells, or PBMCs.

Repertoires were generated with immunoSEQ multiplex PCR, while TCRdb's copy carries only in-frame clones and drops some. The table includes roughly 87,000 clones, about 80% detected once. The source of this sequence is a woman between 65 and 79 years old with acute or convalescent COVID-19. The sequenced sample consisted of peripheral blood.

The DNA for the CDR3 is TGTGCCAGCAGCTACCAGGATACGCAGTATTTT. Encoded protein: CASSYQDTQYF. The V call is TRBV5-4, the J call TRBJ2-3; D remains unclear. Per the germline V gene, CDR1 is SGHNT and CDR2 is YYREEE (reference sequence). V gave up 3 bases and J gave up 6 bases, with 5 bases separating them. The CDR3 runs to 11 residues.